Below, 18 T cell receptor beta chains from the same sample are listed, as sequenced in a study of metastatic and nonmetastatic thyroid tumors. All patients were treatment-naive before thyroid surgery. With MiXCR, TCRdb called clones anew from the PCR reads. This table has under 5,000 clones, around 21% appearing once. Sequencing was carried out using tumor tissue. Receptors were obtained from a male donor with papillary thyroid cancer or a benign thyroid nodule (not recorded which). Some clones in this sample may be carry-over from other donors' samples.

This clone came up once. The V gene is TRBV5-1, the J gene TRBJ1-2; D remains ambiguous. The CDR3 is 13 residues long. Germline V CDR1 and CDR2: SGHRS, YFSETQ. The V and J ends lost 4 bases and 5 bases respectively, with 12 bases between them. The CDR3 sequence is CASSPDLLYGYTF. In DNA, the CDR3 is TGCGCCAGCAGCCCGGACTTATTATATGGCTACACCTTC.

V and J are TRBV6-1 and TRBJ2-2; D is perhaps TRBD1 (5 bases). Germline V gene data show CDR1 as MNHNS and CDR2 as SASEGT. Trimming shortened V by 4 bases and J by 7 bases, and 25 bases separated the two germline ends. This CDR3 comprises 18 residues. For the CDR3, the DNA is TGTGCCAGCAGTGCCCTATCAACCTACGACAGAACGGGCGGGGAGCTGTTTTTT. Encoded protein: CASSALSTYDRTGGELFF.

CDR3 DNA: TGTGCCAGCAGTCGGCCCGGGACAGGGCGAGGCGAGCAGTACTTC. Protein: CASSRPGTGRGEQYF. The rearrangement joins TRBV12-3 or TRBV12-4 to TRBJ2-7; 9 nucleotides match TRBD1. The ends lost 5 bases at V and 6 bases at J; junction bases unmatched: 11. CDR3 size: 15 residues.

This clone is deemed medium-sized. This rearrangement joins TRBV28 to TRBJ1-4, with D unresolved. V was clipped by 8 bases and J by 0 bases, with 19 bases between them. This CDR3 is 17 amino acids long. Germline V gives CDR1 MDHEN, CDR2 SYDVKM. DNA of the CDR3: TGTGCCAGCGTTCGTTGGGCAGAGAACCCAACTAATGAAAAACTGTTTTTT. It encodes CASVRWAENPTNEKLFF.

V gene TRBV20-1 combines with J gene TRBJ2-1, with D perhaps matching TRBD1 or TRBD2 (5 bases each). The CDR3 sequence is 15 residues long. Trimming stripped 6 bases from V and 0 bases from J, with 15 bases between. The V gene's germline CDR1 is DFQATT and CDR2 SNEGSKA (reference sequence). CDR3 residues: CSAERGRSSYNEQFF. DNA of the CDR3: TGCAGTGCGGAACGGGGCCGTAGCTCCTACAATGAGCAGTTCTTC.

The rearrangement uses TRBV5-1 and TRBJ2-7; possible D gene TRBD2, 5 bases. The CDR3 covers 14 residues. Germline V CDR1 and CDR2: SGHRS, YFSETQ. Deletions cut 4 bases from V and 2 bases from J, with 13 bases between. CDR3 DNA sequence: TGCGCCAGCAGCCCCCGCGAGGGTGCCTACGAGCAGTACTTC. Translation: CASSPREGAYEQYF.

The chain joins TRBV10-1 to TRBJ2-6; the D is unclear. The V gene's germline CDR1 is WNHNN and CDR2 SYGVQD (reference sequence). The V end lost 3 bases, the J end lost 0 bases, and 12 bases lay between the germline ends. The CDR3 is 17 amino acids. CDR3: CASSEDRVLSGANVLTF. CDR3 DNA: TGCGCCAGCAGTGAAGATCGGGTGCTCTCTGGGGCCAACGTCCTGACTTTC.

This clone was detected many times. The chain combines TRBV20-1 with TRBJ2-1; D call uncertain. V was clipped by 6 bases and J by 8 bases, with 14 bases between them. This CDR3 region has 12 residues. Germline CDR1 reads DFQATT; CDR2 reads SNEGSKA (reference sequence). The CDR3 spells CSARVGGYEQFF. The CDR3 nucleotides are TGCAGTGCCCGGGTTGGCGGCTATGAGCAGTTCTTC.

Points on this clone: This may be a read error: a much more frequent sequence differs by one nucleotide. The rearrangement joins TRBV4-2 to TRBJ2-2; tentatively, D is TRBD1 (6 bases). The germline V gene has CDR1 LGHNA and CDR2 YNFKEQ. This CDR3 has 13 residues. CDR3 nucleotide sequence: TGTGCCAGCAGCCAGACAGGTTCGAGGGATCTGTTTTTT. It translates to CASSQTGSRDLFF.

J is TRBJ2-3 and V is TRBV6-1; D is ambiguous. V shed 11 bases and J shed 2 bases, with 20 bases lying between them. This CDR3 comprises 15 residues. CDR1 and CDR2 from the germline V gene are MNHNS and SASEGT. DNA for the CDR3: TGTGCCCGTTCGCCTAAGAGGCTCCCCACAGATACGCAGTATTTT. This encodes CARSPKRLPTDTQYF.

This clone is labeled as large. The chain is built from TRBV5-1 and TRBJ2-7; unclear D gene. Germline CDR1 reads SGHRS; CDR2 reads YFSETQ. CDR3 length: 15 residues. Trimming stripped 0 bases from V and 3 bases from J, with 13 bases between. For the CDR3, the DNA is TGCGCCAGCAGCTTGGGGACCATAGCTTACTACGAGCAGTACTTC. Encoded protein: CASSLGTIAYYEQYF.

In its sample, this clone ranks as medium-sized. The gene calls are TRBV6-1 and TRBJ1-4, with D perhaps matching TRBD1 (5 bases). The CDR3 length is 15 residues. The germline V and J ends were trimmed by 6 bases and 4 bases, with 15 bases remaining between them. Germline V gives CDR1 MNHNS, CDR2 SASEGT. The CDR3 sequence: CASSPAGGINEKLFF. The CDR3 nucleotides read TGTGCCAGCAGCCCCGCCGGGGGGATTAATGAAAAACTGTTTTTT.

This clone appeared a few times. This chain joins TRBV5-1 and TRBJ2-5; the D is unclear. Between the trimmed V and J ends, which lost 7 bases and 1 base, there was a span of 14 bases. The length of the CDR3 is 14 residues. Per the germline V gene, CDR1 is SGHRS and CDR2 is YFSETQ. CDR3 protein: CASRPRNPQETQYF. In DNA, the CDR3 is TGCGCCAGCCGGCCTCGTAACCCCCAAGAGACCCAGTACTTC.

Comment on this clone: A much larger clone lies a single base off, so this may be a read error. This sequence joins TRBV3-1 and TRBJ2-1, with TRBD2 as a possible D gene (5 bases). This CDR3 has 12 amino acids. V gave up 6 bases and J gave up 9 bases, with 12 bases separating them. Germline loops: CDR1 LGHDT, CDR2 YNNKEL (reference sequence). The CDR3, as DNA: TGTGCCAGCAGACAACGCGCGGGTGAGCAGTTCTTC. Protein product: CASRQRAGEQFF.

The chain links TRBV27 to TRBJ2-2, with TRBD2 as a possible D gene (8 bases). CDR3 size: 15 residues. The ends were cut back, 6 bases at V and 6 bases at J, with 17 bases in the middle. The germline V gene has CDR1 MNHEY and CDR2 SMNVEV (reference sequence). This chain's CDR3 is CASSSFGRGPGELFF. CDR3 nucleotides: TGTGCCAGCAGCTCTTTCGGGAGGGGGCCCGGGGAGCTGTTTTTT.

V and J are TRBV6-2 or TRBV6-3 and TRBJ2-5, with a weak D call TRBD1 (6 bases). The V gene lost 6 bases and the J gene lost 1 base, with 15 bases spanning the gap. CDR3 size: 15 residues. The germline V gene encodes CDR1 MNHEY and CDR2 SVGEGT. CDR3 loop: CASRDGGQFQETQYF. For the CDR3, the DNA is TGTGCCAGCAGAGACGGCGGACAGTTCCAAGAGACCCAGTACTTC.

This clone was seen many times. The genes are TRBV11-1 and TRBJ2-2; D remains ambiguous. V was shortened by 6 bases and J by 4 bases, with 9 bases between the two germline ends. The CDR3 is 13 residues long. Germline V gene sequence: CDR1 SGHAT, CDR2 FQDESV (reference sequence). The CDR3 protein is CASRGSGTGELFF. The DNA for the CDR3 is TGTGCCAGCAGGGGTTCGGGCACCGGGGAGCTGTTTTTT.

Many counts were recorded for this clone. The genes are TRBV9 and TRBJ2-7; 7 bases align to TRBD2. Germline V gives CDR1 SGDLS, CDR2 YYNGEE. The J segment lost 1 base and the V segment lost 0 bases, leaving 1 base of the junction unmatched. CDR3 length: 14 residues. CDR3 DNA: TGTGCCAGCAGCGTAGGGGAGGGTTCCTACGAGCAGTACTTC. Amino acids: CASSVGEGSYEQYF. The full variable domain, in which reference TRBV9 and TRBJ2-7 provide the parts outside the CDR3, is DSGVTQTPKHLITATGQRVTLRCSPRSGDLSVYWYQQSLDQGLQFLIQYYNGEERAKGNILERFSAQQFPDLHSELNLSSLELGDSALYFCASSVGEGSYEQYFGPGTRLTVT.